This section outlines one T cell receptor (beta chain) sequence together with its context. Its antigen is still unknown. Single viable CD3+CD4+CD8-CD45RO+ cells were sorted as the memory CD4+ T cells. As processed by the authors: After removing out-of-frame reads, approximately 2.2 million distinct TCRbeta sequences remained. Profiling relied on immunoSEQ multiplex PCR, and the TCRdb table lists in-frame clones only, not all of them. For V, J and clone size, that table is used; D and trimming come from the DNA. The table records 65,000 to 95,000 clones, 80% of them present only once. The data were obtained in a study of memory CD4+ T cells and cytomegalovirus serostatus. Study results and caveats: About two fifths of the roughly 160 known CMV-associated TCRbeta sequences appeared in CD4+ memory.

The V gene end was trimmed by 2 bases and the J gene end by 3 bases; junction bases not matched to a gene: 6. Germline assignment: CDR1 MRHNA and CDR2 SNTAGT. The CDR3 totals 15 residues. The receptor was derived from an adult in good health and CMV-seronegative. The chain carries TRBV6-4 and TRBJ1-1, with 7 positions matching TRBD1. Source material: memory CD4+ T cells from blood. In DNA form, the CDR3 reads TGTGCCAGCAGTGACCTGACAGGGAGGGACACTGAAGCTTTCTTT. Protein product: CASSDLTGRDTEAFF.